These 17 T cell receptor beta chains were sequenced from one sample in a study of blood T cells in healthy people across ages. PCR was performed a second time for about 7 to 11 cycles using a sample-barcoded 5' primer and a J-beta primer mix. TCRdb redid the calling of the 5' RACE reads with MiXCR, one entry per CDR3 protein. Seen here are fewer than 2,000,000 distinct CDR3 sequences, about 31% observed once, and the top ten hold around 11%. Sequencing was performed on blood. The origin of the receptors is a woman aged 25 to 39 in good health.

In its sample, this clonotype was seen a few times. The genes are TRBV4-1 and TRBJ2-5; 8 bases fit TRBD2. CDR1 MGHRA and CDR2 YSYEKL come from the germline V gene. The V segment lost 2 bases and the J segment 1 base; nucleotides outside the gene matches: 9. This CDR3 has 17 amino acids. CDR3 nucleotides: TGCGCCAGCAGCCAAACGCGAGTGGCGGGGGGCCAAGAGACCCAGTACTTC. Translating it yields CASSQTRVAGGQETQYF.

This clonotype was found many times. V gene TRBV9 combines with J gene TRBJ2-3, with D maybe TRBD1 (5 bases). With 4 bases removed from V and 2 bases from J, the gap between germline ends came to 8 bases. The CDR3 is made up of 13 amino acids. Germline CDR1 and CDR2: SGDLS and YYNGEE. CDR3 in DNA: TGTGCCAGCAGCCCAGGGTACACAGATACGCAGTATTTT. Protein: CASSPGYTDTQYF.

V gene TRBV4-1 combines with J gene TRBJ2-4; 10 bases agree with TRBD1. The tail of the sequence fits TRBJ2-7 better, so the J call may be wrong. Germline V gene data show CDR1 as MGHRA and CDR2 as YSYEKL. CDR3 length: 15 residues. The CDR3 spells CASSLRDRGLYEQYF. CDR3 bases: TGCGCCAGCAGCCTCCGGGACAGGGGACTATACGAGCAGTACTTC.

The chain has TRBV3-1 and TRBJ2-7, with D unclear. This CDR3 is built from 13 residues. V lost 2 bases to trimming and J lost 3 bases, with 8 bases between them. Germline V CDR1 and CDR2: LGHDT, YNNKEL (reference sequence). DNA of the CDR3: TGTGCCAGCAGCCAACTTTACAACTACGAGCAGTACTTC. Its translation: CASSQLYNYEQYF.

In this sample, this clonotype turned up many times. The chain is built from TRBV29-1 and TRBJ2-7; 8 bases align to TRBD1. This CDR3 has 11 residues. With 7 bases clipped from V and 6 bases from J, the junction kept 5 bases outside the gene matches. CDR1 and CDR2 (germline): SQVTM, ANQGSEA. The CDR3 DNA follows: TGCAGCGCAACAACAGGGGGCGAGCAGTACTTC. Translation gives CSATTGGEQYF.

CDR3 DNA: TGCAGTGCTAGTGACAGGGCCCACGAGCAGTACTTC. It yields the protein CSASDRAHEQYF. The V and J genes are TRBV20-1 and TRBJ2-7; TRBD1 agrees at 7 bases. CDR1 is DFQATT and CDR2 is SNEGSKA in the germline V gene (reference sequence). V lost 3 bases to trimming and J lost 5 bases; unmatched junction nucleotides: 4. The CDR3 is 12 amino acids.

This clonotype showed up many times. This sequence joins TRBV29-1 and TRBJ2-5; D not resolved. Germline V gives CDR1 SQVTM, CDR2 ANQGSEA. CDR3 length equals 12 residues. V lost 0 bases to trimming and J lost 5 bases, with 7 bases between them. The CDR3 sequence is CSVEEGSETQYF. CDR3 coding DNA: TGCAGCGTTGAAGAGGGATCGGAGACCCAGTACTTC.

The table lists this clonotype with many counts. This rearrangement joins TRBV29-1 to TRBJ2-5; 8 bases are a match to TRBD1. The germline V gene encodes CDR1 SQVTM and CDR2 ANQGSEA. The CDR3 length is 12 residues. The ends lost 7 bases at V and 2 bases at J; junction bases unmatched: 3. The CDR3 region has the DNA TGCAGCGCCACAGGGGGGCAAGAGACCCAGTACTTC. This gives the protein CSATGGQETQYF.

Points on this clonotype: Compared with germline, one end of the junction differs, possibly owing to a read error. The chain has TRBV28 and TRBJ2-7; D is perhaps TRBD1 (6 bases). Germline V gene sequence: CDR1 MDHEN, CDR2 SYDVKM. The CDR3 totals 14 residues. The CDR3 DNA follows: TGTGCCAGGAGTTTGGGCAGGGGTCCCTACGAGCAGTACTTC. This encodes CARSLGRGPYEQYF.

This rearrangement joins TRBV14 to TRBJ2-1; TRBD1 matches 7 bases. Germline V CDR1 and CDR2: SGHDN, FVKESK. CDR3 length: 13 amino acids. Trimming removed 6 bases from V and 2 bases from J; junction bases left unmatched: 1. CDR3 nucleotide sequence: TGTGCCAGCAGACAGGGGACCTACAATGAGCAGTTCTTC. This codes for CASRQGTYNEQFF. The variable domain in full, with the rest retrieved from reference TRBV14 and TRBJ2-1, is EAGVTQFPSHSVIEKGQTVTLRCDPISGHDNLYWYRRVMGKEIKFLLHFVKESKQDESGMPNNRFLAERTGGTYSTLKVQPAELEDSGVYFCASRQGTYNEQFFGPGTRLTVL.

The chain carries TRBV30 and TRBJ2-4, with 9 bases fitting TRBD1. The DNA matches TRBJ2-7 better at its end, which makes the J call doubtful. The CDR3 extends over 15 amino acids. In germline, CDR1 is GTSNPN, CDR2 SVGIG (reference sequence). This CDR3 reads CAWSGTGMSSYEQYF. The CDR3 nucleotides are TGTGCCTGGAGCGGGACAGGGATGAGCTCCTACGAGCAGTACTTC.

This chain connects TRBV10-3 to TRBJ2-7, with 7 bases matching TRBD2. With 5 bases clipped from V and 1 base from J, the junction kept 8 bases outside the gene matches. The CDR3 runs to 15 residues. Germline lookup yields CDR1 ENHRY and CDR2 SYGVKD. The DNA of the CDR3 is TGTGCCATCAGTTGGGCTAGCGGTATATCCTACGAGCAGTACTTC. Amino acids: CAISWASGISYEQYF.

This clonotype was detected many times. V gene TRBV4-1 combines with J gene TRBJ2-5; the match to TRBD1 covers 7 bases. CDR1 MGHRA and CDR2 YSYEKL come from the germline V gene. The CDR3 consists of 14 residues. V lost 2 bases, J lost 1 base, and 1 base stayed unmatched. CDR3: CASSQTGAQETQYF. CDR3 nucleotides: TGCGCCAGCAGCCAAACAGGGGCCCAAGAGACCCAGTACTTC.

The table lists this clonotype with a count of one. Sequence at one end of the junction differs from germline and may be a read error. In nucleotides, the CDR3 is TGTGCCAGCAGTCGCTCGACAGGCCGAAGAAACAATGGGCAGTTCTTC. This translates into CASSRSTGRRNNGQFF. The chain recombines TRBV6-2 or TRBV6-3 with TRBJ2-1; D might be TRBD1 (6 bases). The V gene's germline CDR1 is MNHEY and CDR2 SVGEGT. The CDR3 runs to 16 residues.

The rearrangement joins TRBV4-1 to TRBJ1-6; no reliable D call. Germline lookup yields CDR1 MGHRA and CDR2 YSYEKL. The CDR3 spans 16 residues. Trimming stripped 0 bases from V and 0 bases from J, with 6 bases between. The CDR3 sequence: CASSQDVSSYNSPLHF. The CDR3 nucleotides read TGCGCCAGCAGCCAAGACGTCAGCTCCTATAATTCACCCCTCCACTTT.

V usage is TRBV6-5 and J usage is TRBJ2-6, with unresolved D. V was shortened by 6 bases and J by 0 bases, with 21 bases between the two germline ends. Germline CDR1 reads MNHEY; CDR2 reads SVGAGI. The length of the CDR3 is 19 residues. The CDR3 nucleotides read TGTGCCAGCAGCACTCGGCGAAGAGGCGAGACCTCTGGGGCCAACGTCCTGACTTTC. Translated, it gives CASSTRRRGETSGANVLTF.

This clonotype was counted a few times. The J gene is TRBJ2-4, the V gene TRBV4-2; D might be TRBD1 (5 bases). The CDR3 runs 16 residues. CDR1 LGHNA and CDR2 YNFKEQ come from the germline V gene. V was trimmed by 1 base and J by 0 bases, leaving 10 bases between them. CDR3 nucleotide sequence: TGTGCCAGCAGCCAAGCCAGGACACTAGCCAAAAACATTCAGTACTTC. Translating gives CASSQARTLAKNIQYF.